Given below is one T cell receptor (beta chain) in context. Its specificity is unknown. CD8+ and CD4+ T cells were negatively isolated; TEMRA cells were FACS-enriched. This entry belongs to a study of CD8 T cells in Susac syndrome. Study findings and constraints: Clonal CD8+ expansion in Susac was highest in TEMRA cells and active patients.

CDR3 size: 13 residues. After removal of 4 bases from V and 4 bases from J, the junction contained 2 bases not matched to a gene. Germline V gives CDR1 SGHDT, CDR2 YYEEEE. An input of about 0.5 to 1 ug of RNA was subjected to reverse transcription using random hexamers. TCRdb fed the immunoSEQ multiplex PCR reads into MiXCR, producing one record per CDR3 protein. Altogether 95,000 to 150,000 distinct CDR3 sequences are present, over 90% being singletons, with the ten largest covering about 0.28%. The sequenced material came from CD8+ T cells from PBMCs. This sequence originates from a human donor with Susac syndrome. The rearrangement joins TRBV5-6 to TRBJ2-7; 10 bases agree with TRBD2. The DNA for the CDR3 is TGTGCCAGCAGCGGGACTAGCGTTTACGAGCAGTACTTC. It is translated as CASSGTSVYEQYF. Looking up the rest from reference TRBV5-6 and TRBJ2-7 gives the full variable domain: DAGVTQSPTHLIKTRGQQVTLRCSPKSGHDTVSWYQQALGQGPQFIFQYYEEEERQRGNFPDRFSGHQFPNYSSELNVNALLLGDSALYLCASSGTSVYEQYFGPGTRLTVT.